These 20 T cell receptor beta chains were all obtained from the same sample, sequenced in a study of T cells after yellow fever vaccination. One entry per CDR3 protein, called by TCRdb with MiXCR from the 5' RACE reads. The sample lists about 360,000 distinct CDR3 sequences, roughly 6.1% occurring once. The sample here was PBMCs, taken 5 days after the yellow fever booster vaccination. These TCRs come from a man aged 30-40 years who received the YFV17D yellow fever vaccine.

The chain is built from TRBV9 and TRBJ2-5; 8 bases line up with TRBD2. Trimming at V came to 4 bases and at J to 3 bases, leaving 8 bases not matched to a gene. The CDR3 consists of 15 residues. The germline V gene has CDR1 SGDLS and CDR2 YYNGEE. CDR3 protein: CASSIRTSREETQYF. The DNA of the CDR3 is TGTGCCAGCAGCATTCGGACTAGCAGAGAAGAGACCCAGTACTTC.

This clonotype was seen at least ten times. The rearrangement joins TRBV10-2 to TRBJ2-1; 8 bases agree with TRBD2. Germline trimming cut 3 bases from V and 7 bases from J; bases unmatched to any gene: 8. Germline loops: CDR1 WSHSY, CDR2 SAAADI. The CDR3 consists of 15 residues. CDR3 coding DNA: TGCGCCAGCAGTGAACCCGGGAGGGCTAGGAATGAGCAGTTCTTC. This translates into CASSEPGRARNEQFF.

Many counts were recorded for this clonotype. The CDR3 loop reads CSARDPRSSDTEAFF. CDR3 in DNA: TGCAGTGCTAGAGATCCACGTTCGTCGGACACTGAAGCTTTCTTT. The rearrangement joins TRBV20-1 to TRBJ1-1; D ambiguous. The CDR3 runs to 15 residues. Germline V CDR1 and CDR2: DFQATT, SNEGSKA (reference sequence). V lost 0 bases and J 3 bases, leaving 14 bases between the germline ends.

Only a few counts were recorded for this clonotype. V and J are TRBV27 and TRBJ2-1; tentative D call: TRBD2 (6 bases). V lost 5 bases and J 0 bases, leaving 14 bases between the germline ends. The CDR3 contains 16 residues. CDR1 is MNHEY and CDR2 is SMNVEV in the germline V gene (reference sequence). CDR3 sequence reads: CASSRLDGGSYNEQFF. The CDR3 coding sequence is TGTGCCAGCAGTCGCTTGGACGGGGGCTCCTACAATGAGCAGTTCTTC.

This clonotype was detected a few times. J is TRBJ2-7 and V is TRBV15; D remains unclear. V shed 0 bases and J shed 2 bases, with 11 bases lying between them. The CDR3 has 15 residues. CDR1 is LNHNV and CDR2 is YYDKDF in the germline V gene (reference sequence). The CDR3 DNA reads TGTGCCACCAGCAGAGATCCAACCGACCCCTACGAGCAGTACTTC. Protein sequence: CATSRDPTDPYEQYF.

This clonotype was picked up a small number of times. V and J are TRBV28 and TRBJ1-5; D is perhaps TRBD1 (5 bases). Deletions cut 5 bases from V and 6 bases from J, with 23 bases between. CDR3 length equals 17 residues. Germline CDR1 is MDHEN and CDR2 is SYDVKM. The CDR3 region is CASSPSGVGRPGQPQHF. Written as DNA, the CDR3 is TGTGCCAGCAGTCCGTCGGGGGTTGGACGACCCGGTCAGCCCCAGCATTTT.

This clonotype appeared many times. The gene calls are TRBV7-2 and TRBJ2-1; weak D call: TRBD2 (5 bases). This CDR3 is built from 12 residues. Germline assignment: CDR1 SGHTA and CDR2 FQGNSA. V lost 5 bases, J lost 6 bases, and 8 bases lay in between. Written as DNA, the CDR3 is TGTGCCAGCAGCCGAGAGGGCAATGAGCAGTTCTTC. It encodes CASSREGNEQFF.

This clonotype was detected ten times or more. This rearrangement joins TRBV12-3 or TRBV12-4 to TRBJ2-3; unclear D gene. This CDR3 is built from 14 residues. Deletions cut 5 bases from V and 1 base from J, with 10 bases between. Written as DNA, the CDR3 is TGTGCCAGCAGTCCTGTTCTGGGCACAGATACGCAGTATTTT. Translated, it gives CASSPVLGTDTQYF.

This clonotype was seen more than once but under ten times. The J gene is TRBJ1-1, the V gene TRBV29-1; maybe TRBD1 (6 bases). The CDR3 totals 12 residues. Germline V gene sequence: CDR1 SQVTM, CDR2 ANQGSEA. Trimming removed 8 bases at V and 7 bases at J, with 17 bases between. The CDR3 spells CSPLGGLNEAFF. DNA of the CDR3: TGCAGCCCGCTTGGGGGGCTGAATGAAGCTTTCTTT.

This clonotype was seen a handful of times. The V gene is TRBV5-1, the J gene TRBJ2-3, with 10 bases that match TRBD2. With 6 bases clipped from V and 4 bases from J, the junction kept 8 bases outside the gene matches. Germline loops: CDR1 SGHRS, CDR2 YFSETQ. The length of the CDR3 is 15 residues. The CDR3 nucleotides are TGCGCCAGCACGAGAGCGGGAGGGAACGCAGATACGCAGTATTTT. Its protein is CASTRAGGNADTQYF.

This clonotype was observed many times. This sequence joins TRBV18 and TRBJ2-5; D is undetermined. Germline assignment: CDR1 KGHSH and CDR2 LQKENI. The CDR3 extends over 15 amino acids. Deletions cut 1 base from V and 4 bases from J, with 13 bases between. The CDR3, as DNA: TGTGCCAGCTCACCACAGAGGCAGGAAGGAGAGACCCAGTACTTC. It encodes CASSPQRQEGETQYF.

This clonotype has more than one count but fewer than ten. The chain couples TRBV5-6 to TRBJ2-5, with a possible D match to TRBD2 (6 bases). Looked up from germline, CDR1 is SGHDT and CDR2 is YYEEEE. Trimming removed 3 bases from V and 4 bases from J, with 16 bases in between. This CDR3 region has 15 residues. CDR3 coding DNA: TGTGCCAGCAGCTCCCCCGGGGGTAGCGTAGAGACCCAGTACTTC. It translates to CASSSPGGSVETQYF.

This clonotype was observed a handful of times. The chain has TRBV9 and TRBJ2-2; the D gene is possibly TRBD2 (6 bases). This CDR3 is 16 amino acids long. Germline values: CDR1 SGDLS, CDR2 YYNGEE. The V and J ends lost 4 bases and 3 bases respectively, with 16 bases between them. In DNA, the CDR3 is TGTGCCAGCAGCCCCAACCTACTAGCCTACACCGGGGAGCTGTTTTTT. It translates to CASSPNLLAYTGELFF.

This clonotype was seen only a few times. J is TRBJ1-3 and V is TRBV6-1; possible D gene TRBD1, 5 bases. The CDR3 covers 15 residues. V was clipped by 6 bases and J by 4 bases, with 16 bases between them. Germline assignment: CDR1 MNHNS and CDR2 SASEGT. In nucleotides, the CDR3 is TGTGCCAGCAGAGGGGTCCACGGTGCCGGAAACACCATATATTTT. It encodes CASRGVHGAGNTIYF.

This clonotype appeared many times. The chain combines TRBV7-2 with TRBJ2-6, with 9 bases matching TRBD1. The V gene's germline CDR1 is SGHTA and CDR2 FQGNSA. This CDR3 has 16 amino acids. After removal of 1 base from V and 2 bases from J, the junction contained 0 bases not matched to a gene. The CDR3: CASSLGTGAGANVLTF. DNA of the CDR3: TGTGCCAGCAGCTTAGGGACAGGGGCTGGGGCCAACGTCCTGACTTTC. Filled out from reference TRBV7-2 and TRBJ2-6, the complete variable domain reads GAGVSQSPSNKVTEKGKDVELRCDPISGHTALYWYRQSLGQGLEFLIYFQGNSAPDKSGLPSDRFSAERTGGSVSTLTIQRTQQEDSAVYLCASSLGTGAGANVLTFGAGSRLTVL.

This clonotype has ten or more counts. J is TRBJ2-7 and V is TRBV7-6; 11 nucleotides align to TRBD2. From germline, CDR1 is SGHVS and CDR2 FNYEAQ. The CDR3 is 16 amino acids. Unmatched junction bases numbered 9, after V lost 5 bases and J lost 3 bases. This chain's CDR3 is CASSPPWLAGGYEQYF. CDR3 coding DNA: TGTGCCAGCAGCCCCCCTTGGCTAGCGGGGGGCTACGAGCAGTACTTC.

V gene TRBV5-6 combines with J gene TRBJ2-7; either TRBD1 or TRBD2 may fit D (6 bases each). Deletions cut 4 bases from V and 2 bases from J, with 19 bases between. This CDR3 is built from 16 residues. In germline, CDR1 is SGHDT, CDR2 YYEEEE. The CDR3 region is CASSPGGTGTPYEQYF. The CDR3 DNA is TGTGCCAGCAGCCCCGGGGGTACAGGGACCCCCTACGAGCAGTACTTC. Filled out from reference TRBV5-6 and TRBJ2-7, the complete variable domain reads DAGVTQSPTHLIKTRGQQVTLRCSPKSGHDTVSWYQQALGQGPQFIFQYYEEEERQRGNFPDRFSGHQFPNYSSELNVNALLLGDSALYLCASSPGGTGTPYEQYFGPGTRLTVT.

This clonotype was found many times. The genes are TRBV6-5 and TRBJ2-7; weak D call: TRBD1 (6 bases). This CDR3 has 17 amino acids. Trimming shortened V by 0 bases and J by 5 bases, and 20 bases separated the two germline ends. The germline V gene encodes CDR1 MNHEY and CDR2 SVGAGI. CDR3 protein: CASSYSRSGRGADEQYF. In DNA form, the CDR3 reads TGTGCCAGCAGTTACTCGAGGTCGGGCAGGGGTGCCGACGAGCAGTACTTC.

This clonotype was observed at least ten times. The chain carries TRBV12-3 or TRBV12-4 and TRBJ2-2; D gene uncertain. The CDR3 length is 15 residues. The germline V and J ends were trimmed by 6 bases and 4 bases, with 15 bases remaining between them. The DNA for the CDR3 is TGTGCCAGCAGAACCTTCAGGTCCGGCACCGGGGAGCTGTTTTTT. Amino acid sequence: CASRTFRSGTGELFF.

This clonotype was seen many times. The CDR3 DNA reads as TGTGCCAGCAGTTTAATCGGGTCTGGAAACACCATATATTTT. Translating it yields CASSLIGSGNTIYF. The chain recombines TRBV12-3 or TRBV12-4 with TRBJ1-3; D is uncertain. V gave up 2 bases and J gave up 1 base, with 6 bases separating them. The CDR3 consists of 14 residues.